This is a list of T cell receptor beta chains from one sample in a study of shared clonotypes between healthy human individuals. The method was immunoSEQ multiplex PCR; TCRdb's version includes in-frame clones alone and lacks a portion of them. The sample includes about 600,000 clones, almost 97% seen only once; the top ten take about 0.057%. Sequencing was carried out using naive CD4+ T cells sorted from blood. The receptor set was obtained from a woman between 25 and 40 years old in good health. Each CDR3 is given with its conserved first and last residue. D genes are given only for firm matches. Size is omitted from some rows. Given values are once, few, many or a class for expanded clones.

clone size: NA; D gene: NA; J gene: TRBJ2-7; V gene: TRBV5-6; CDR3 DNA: TGTGCCAGCAGCAAGATCGGAGCAAATGCGTACTACGAGCAGTACTTC; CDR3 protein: CASSKIGANAYYEQYF
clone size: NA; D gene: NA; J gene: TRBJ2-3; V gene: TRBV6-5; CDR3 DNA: TGTGCCAGCAGTTACGGCCCTAACACAGATACGCAGTATTTT; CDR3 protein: CASSYGPNTDTQYF
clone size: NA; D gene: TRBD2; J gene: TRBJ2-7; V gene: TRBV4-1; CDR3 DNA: TGCGCCAGCAGCCGCCGCCATCGAGTTAGCGGGGGGGAAAGCTACGAGCAGTACTTC; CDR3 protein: CASSRRHRVSGGESYEQYF
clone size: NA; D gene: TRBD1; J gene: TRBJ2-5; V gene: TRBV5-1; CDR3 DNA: TGCGCCAGCAGTCCTACCCCACAGGGGGCGCAGGAGACCCAGTACTTC; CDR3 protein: CASSPTPQGAQETQYF
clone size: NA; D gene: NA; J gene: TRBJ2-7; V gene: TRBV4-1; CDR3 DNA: TGCGCCAGCAGCCAATTTCAAAGCTACGAGCAGTACTTC; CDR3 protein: CASSQFQSYEQYF
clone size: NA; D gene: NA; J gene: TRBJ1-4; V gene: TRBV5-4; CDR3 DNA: TGTGCCAGCAGCTTGGACGGTCTGGGAAAACTGTTTTTT; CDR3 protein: CASSLDGLGKLFF
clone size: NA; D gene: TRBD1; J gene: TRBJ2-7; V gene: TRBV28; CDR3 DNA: TGTGCCAGCAGGCGACAGGGAACCTACGAGCAGTACTTC; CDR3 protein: CASRRQGTYEQYF
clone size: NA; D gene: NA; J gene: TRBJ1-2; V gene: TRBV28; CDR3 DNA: TGTGCCAGCAGTCCCCCTTCGGACGGCTACACCTTC; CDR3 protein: CASSPPSDGYTF
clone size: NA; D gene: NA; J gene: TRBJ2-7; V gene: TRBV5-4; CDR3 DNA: TGTGCCAGCAGCCATGGAGCCCCTGATGCCTACGAGCAGTACTTC; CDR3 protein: CASSHGAPDAYEQYF
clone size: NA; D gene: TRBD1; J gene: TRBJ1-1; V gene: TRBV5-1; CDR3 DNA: TGCGCCAGCAGCTTAACAGGGGTCACTGAAGCTTTCTTT; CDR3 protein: CASSLTGVTEAFF
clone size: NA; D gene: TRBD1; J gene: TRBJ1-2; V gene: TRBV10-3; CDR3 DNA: TGTGCCATCACTAGGGGACAGGGGACCTTTAACTATGGCTACACCTTC; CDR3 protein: CAITRGQGTFNYGYTF
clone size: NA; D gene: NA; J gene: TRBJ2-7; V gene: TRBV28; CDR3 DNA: TGTGCCAGCAGTCACGCTACAACCTACGAGCAGTACTTC; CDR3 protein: CASSHATTYEQYF
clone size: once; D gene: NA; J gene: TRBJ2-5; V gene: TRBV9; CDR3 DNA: TGTGCCAGCAGCGGAGGGACTCCTAGAGGGACCCAGTACTTC; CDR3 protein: CASSGGTPRGTQYF
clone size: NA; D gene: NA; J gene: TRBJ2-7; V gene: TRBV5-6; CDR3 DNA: TGTGCCAGCAGCTTGGGGGGAATAGGCGACGAGCAGTACTTC; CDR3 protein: CASSLGGIGDEQYF
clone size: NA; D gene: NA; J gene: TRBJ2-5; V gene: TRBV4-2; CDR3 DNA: TGTGCCAGCAGCTTAGGGGACCAAGAGACCCAGTACTTC; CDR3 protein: CASSLGDQETQYF
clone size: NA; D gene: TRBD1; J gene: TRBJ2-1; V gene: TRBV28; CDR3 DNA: TGTGCCAGCAGTTCCCTAGGGGGCCACAATGAGCAGTTCTTC; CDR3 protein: CASSSLGGHNEQFF
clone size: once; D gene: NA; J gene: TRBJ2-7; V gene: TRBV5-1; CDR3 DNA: TGCGCCAGCAGCCCCAGTGCCGGCGCCGACGTACGATACGAGCAGTACTTC; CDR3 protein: CASSPSAGADVRYEQYF
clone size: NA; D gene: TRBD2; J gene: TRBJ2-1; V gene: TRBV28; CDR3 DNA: TGTGCCAGCAGGCAAGCGGGAGGGAGCTCCTACAATGAGCAGTTCTTC; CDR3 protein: CASRQAGGSSYNEQFF
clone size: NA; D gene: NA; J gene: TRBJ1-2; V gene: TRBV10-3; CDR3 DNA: TGTGCCATCAGCCATGGACCGACACCAGACTATGGCTACACCTTC; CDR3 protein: CAISHGPTPDYGYTF
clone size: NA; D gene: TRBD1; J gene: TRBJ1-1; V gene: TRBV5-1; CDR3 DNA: TGCGCCAGCAGCCAACCCCGGACAGGGGGCCCTGAAGCTTTCTTT; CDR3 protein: CASSQPRTGGPEAFF
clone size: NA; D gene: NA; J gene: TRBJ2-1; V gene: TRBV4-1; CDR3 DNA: TGCGCCAGCAGCCGACAAACTGTGGGAGCCGAGTACAATGAGCAGTTCTTC; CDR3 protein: CASSRQTVGAEYNEQFF
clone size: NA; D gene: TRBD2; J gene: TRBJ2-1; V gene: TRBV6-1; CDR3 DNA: TGTGCCAGCAGTGAGACTAGCGGGAGCTGGGATGAGCAGTTCTTC; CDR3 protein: CASSETSGSWDEQFF
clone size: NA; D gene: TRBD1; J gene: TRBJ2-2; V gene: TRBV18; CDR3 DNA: TGTGCCAGCTCACTGATGGGACAGGGCGGCGCCGGGGAGCTGTTTTTT; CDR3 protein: CASSLMGQGGAGELFF
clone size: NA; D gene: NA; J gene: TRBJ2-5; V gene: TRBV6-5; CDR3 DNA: TGTGCCAGCAGATCAAATGCGGAGACCCAGTACTTC; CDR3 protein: CASRSNAETQYF
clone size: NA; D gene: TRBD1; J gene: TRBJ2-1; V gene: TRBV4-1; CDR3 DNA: TGCGCCAGCAGCCAATGGACAGGGGGAAAATACAATGAGCAGTTCTTC; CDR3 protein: CASSQWTGGKYNEQFF
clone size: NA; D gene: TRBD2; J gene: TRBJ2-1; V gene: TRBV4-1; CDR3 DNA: TGCGCCAGCAGCCATGCCGGGACTAGCGGTTACAATGAGCAGTTCTTC; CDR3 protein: CASSHAGTSGYNEQFF
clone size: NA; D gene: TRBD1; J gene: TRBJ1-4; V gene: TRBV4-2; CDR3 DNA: TGTGCCAGCACTACCAATACAGGGGGGACTAATGAAAAACTGTTTTTT; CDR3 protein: CASTTNTGGTNEKLFF
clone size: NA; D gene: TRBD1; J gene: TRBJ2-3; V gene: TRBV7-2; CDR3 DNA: TGTGCCAGCAGCCACCGGGACAGCCTAGCTACGCAGTATTTT; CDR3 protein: CASSHRDSLATQYF
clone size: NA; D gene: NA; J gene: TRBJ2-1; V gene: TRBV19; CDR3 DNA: TGTGCCAGTAGTATAGTTCTCTCCATTGGGGATGAGCAGTTCTTC; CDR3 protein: CASSIVLSIGDEQFF
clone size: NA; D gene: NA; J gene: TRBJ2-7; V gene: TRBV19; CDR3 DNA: TGTGCCAGTAGTAGACGTCAGAACTACGAGCAGTACTTC; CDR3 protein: CASSRRQNYEQYF
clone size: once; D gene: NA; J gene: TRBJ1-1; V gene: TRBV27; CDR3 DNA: TGTGCCAGCCGCAGGGAGATGAACACTGAAGCTTTCTTT; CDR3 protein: CASRREMNTEAFF
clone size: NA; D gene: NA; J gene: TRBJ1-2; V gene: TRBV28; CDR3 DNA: TGTGCCAGCAGTTTAGGCGGGCCCTCGAGCTATGGCTACACCTTC; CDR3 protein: CASSLGGPSSYGYTF
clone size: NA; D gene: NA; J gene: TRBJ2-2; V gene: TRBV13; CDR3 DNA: TGTGCCAGCAGCTTCTCAGGGACCGTTAACACCGGGGAGCTGTTTTTT; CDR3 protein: CASSFSGTVNTGELFF